These 12 T cell receptor beta chains share one sample of origin, sequenced in a study of T cells in Graves' hyperthyroidism and ophthalmopathy. RNA transcripts served as the template for amplifying TCR beta CDR3 regions. The HTBI primer set served for first-round RT-PCR of the TCR CDR3. TCRdb re-analysed the multiplex PCR reads in MiXCR, keeping a single row per CDR3 protein. The sample shows hundreds of thousands of distinct CDR3 sequences, approximately 15% of them seen only once. The sequenced sample consisted of blood. The receptors were sampled from a woman aged 18-29 years with Graves' hyperthyroidism.

This clonotype was seen many times. The chain joins TRBV27 to TRBJ2-3, with 12 positions matching TRBD2. This CDR3 has 15 amino acids. Unmatched junction bases numbered 2, after V lost 7 bases and J lost 0 bases. The germline CDR1 and CDR2 sequences are MNHEY and SMNVEV (reference sequence). The CDR3 reads CASTGLAGSTDTQYF. The DNA for the CDR3 is TGTGCCAGCACCGGACTAGCGGGAAGCACAGATACGCAGTATTTT.

This clonotype was detected many times. This rearrangement joins TRBV28 to TRBJ2-7, with 10 bases fitting TRBD2. V trimming: 2 bases; J trimming: 1 base; junction bases outside the gene matches: 8. The germline gives CDR1 MDHEN, CDR2 SYDVKM. This CDR3 has 17 residues. The DNA for the CDR3 is TGTGCCAGCAGTTTACGAGCGGGGGGGCGGTGGTCCTACGAGCAGTACTTC. Translating it yields CASSLRAGGRWSYEQYF.

This clonotype was counted at least ten times. The rearrangement joins TRBV12-3 or TRBV12-4 to TRBJ1-2; 7 bases match TRBD1. The CDR3 is 13 residues long. Losses at the gene ends were 6 bases for V and 5 bases for J; bases not matched to a gene: 6. CDR3 residues: CASRTTGRYGYTF. The CDR3 DNA reads TGTGCCAGCAGAACGACAGGGCGGTATGGCTACACCTTC.

The V gene is TRBV6-2 or TRBV6-3, the J gene TRBJ2-5, with 11 bases matching TRBD2. CDR3 size: 15 residues. CDR1 is MNHEY, CDR2 SVGEGT, per germline. V dropped 4 bases and J dropped 5; count of bases not matched to a gene: 6. CDR3 DNA: TGTGCCAGCAGTTCCGCTCTAGCGGGAGGCGAGACCCAGTACTTC. This sequence encodes CASSSALAGGETQYF.

This clonotype has only a few counts. V and J are TRBV7-9 and TRBJ1-2, with 10 bases lining up with TRBD1. V gave up 1 base and J gave up 8 bases; unmatched junction bases: 7. There are 15 residues in the CDR3. CDR1 SEHNR and CDR2 FQNEAQ come from the germline V gene (reference sequence). CDR3 nucleotide sequence: TGTGCCAGCAGCTTAGTAGCCGGGACAGGGGTCGGCTACACCTTC. Protein product: CASSLVAGTGVGYTF.

Ten or more counts support this clonotype. The V and J genes are TRBV20-1 and TRBJ1-2; 9 bases fit TRBD1. The trim removed 5 bases at V and 4 bases at J, leaving 5 bases unmatched. Germline CDR1 is DFQATT and CDR2 is SNEGSKA (reference sequence). This CDR3 comprises 13 residues. CDR3 DNA sequence: TGCAGTGCTCTACAGGGGGCCGGCTATGGCTACACCTTC. Protein product: CSALQGAGYGYTF.

The chain links TRBV5-1 to TRBJ2-3; no reliable D call. Germline-derived CDR1 and CDR2 are SGHRS and YFSETQ. V was cut by 0 bases and J by 0 bases, with 8 bases left in between. The CDR3 has 15 residues. The DNA of the CDR3 is TGCGCCAGCAGCTTGGTCGTAGCTAGCACAGATACGCAGTATTTT. Its protein product is CASSLVVASTDTQYF.

V gene TRBV19 combines with J gene TRBJ2-3; D tentatively fits TRBD1 or TRBD2 (5 bases each). This CDR3 has 14 residues. Germline CDR1 LNHDA, CDR2 SQIVND (reference sequence). Trimming took 5 bases from V and 4 from J, leaving 13 bases between them. The DNA of the CDR3 is TGTGCCAGTAGTCAGGGAGAAGGATCAGATACGCAGTATTTT. It specifies CASSQGEGSDTQYF.

This clonotype is a singleton in its sample. The chain uses TRBV5-6 and TRBJ2-2, with TRBD2 identical over 10 bases. Germline V gene data show CDR1 as SGHDT and CDR2 as YYEEEE. After removal of 4 bases from V and 3 bases from J, the junction contained 3 bases not matched to a gene. CDR3 length: 15 residues. The CDR3 loop is CASSNLAGDTGELFF. In DNA, the CDR3 is TGTGCCAGCAGCAACCTAGCGGGAGACACCGGGGAGCTGTTTTTT.

The chain joins TRBV7-9 to TRBJ2-7; D might be TRBD2 (5 bases). Germline V lookup: CDR1 SEHNR, CDR2 FQNEAQ (reference sequence). The CDR3 length is 13 residues. V was shortened by 4 bases and J by 7 bases, with 14 bases between the two germline ends. The CDR3 sequence: CASSWIQGGEQYF. The CDR3 DNA is TGTGCCAGCAGCTGGATCCAAGGAGGTGAGCAGTACTTC.

This clonotype was seen more than once but under ten times. This chain links TRBV12-3 or TRBV12-4 with TRBJ2-4; no firm D call. The CDR3 loop spans 16 amino acids. The V end was cut by 4 bases, the J end by 2 bases, with 15 bases between. This CDR3 is CASSSVPLGSKNIQYF. CDR3 DNA sequence: TGTGCCAGCAGTTCGGTACCTCTGGGGTCCAAAAACATTCAGTACTTC.

This clonotype was observed a few times. J is TRBJ2-2 and V is TRBV7-6; 11 bases line up with TRBD2. Germline CDR1 reads SGHVS; CDR2 reads FNYEAQ. The junction had 3 bases not matched to a gene; V was cut back by 1 base and J by 5 bases. This CDR3 comprises 16 residues. The CDR3 DNA is TGTGCCAGCAGCTTAGTAACTAGCGGGAGTACCGGGGAGCTGTTTTTT. Translating gives CASSLVTSGSTGELFF.